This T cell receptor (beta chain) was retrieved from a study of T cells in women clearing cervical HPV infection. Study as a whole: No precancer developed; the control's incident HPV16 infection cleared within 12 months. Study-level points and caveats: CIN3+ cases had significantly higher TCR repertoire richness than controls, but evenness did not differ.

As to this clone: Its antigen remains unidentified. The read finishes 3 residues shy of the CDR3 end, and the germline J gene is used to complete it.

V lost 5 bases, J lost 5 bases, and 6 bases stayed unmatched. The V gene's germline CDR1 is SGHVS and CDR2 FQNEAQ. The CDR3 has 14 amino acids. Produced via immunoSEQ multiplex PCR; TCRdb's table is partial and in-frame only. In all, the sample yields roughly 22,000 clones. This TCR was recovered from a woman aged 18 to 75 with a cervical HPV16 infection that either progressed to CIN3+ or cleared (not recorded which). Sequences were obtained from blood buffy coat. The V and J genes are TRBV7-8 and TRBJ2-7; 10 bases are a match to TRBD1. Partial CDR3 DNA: TGTGCCAGCAGCCCCCGGGACAGGGGCCACGAG. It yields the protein CASSPRDRGHE. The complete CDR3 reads CASSPRDRGHEQYF.